The T cell receptor (beta chain) described here comes from a study of T cells in lung cancer brain metastases. The overall study: A median approximately 46 weeks separated primary and brain metastasis sampling. Study results and limitations: Unique productive clones were significantly fewer in brain metastases: median about 1,500 versus 4,500. DNA fragmentation in FFPE samples may have prevented full retrieval of the infiltrating T cell repertoire.

Profiled with immunoSEQ multiplex PCR; TCRdb holds only in-frame clones, not every one. The sample records approximately 4,300 clones, around 90% being singletons. J was trimmed by 3 bases and V by 2 bases; bases with no gene match: 8. The CDR3 runs to 16 residues. CDR1 MNHNY and CDR2 SVGAGI come from the germline V gene (reference sequence). Comments on this clone: Antigen: not known.

The specimen sequenced was tumor tissue from the primary lung tumor. The chain employs TRBV6-6 and TRBJ2-7, with TRBD1 identical over 9 bases. This sequence originates from a man in his sixties with non-small cell lung cancer. The CDR3 DNA reads as TGTGCCAGCAGTTACCCCAGAGGACAGGGGAACTACGAGCAGTACTTC. As protein: CASSYPRGQGNYEQYF.